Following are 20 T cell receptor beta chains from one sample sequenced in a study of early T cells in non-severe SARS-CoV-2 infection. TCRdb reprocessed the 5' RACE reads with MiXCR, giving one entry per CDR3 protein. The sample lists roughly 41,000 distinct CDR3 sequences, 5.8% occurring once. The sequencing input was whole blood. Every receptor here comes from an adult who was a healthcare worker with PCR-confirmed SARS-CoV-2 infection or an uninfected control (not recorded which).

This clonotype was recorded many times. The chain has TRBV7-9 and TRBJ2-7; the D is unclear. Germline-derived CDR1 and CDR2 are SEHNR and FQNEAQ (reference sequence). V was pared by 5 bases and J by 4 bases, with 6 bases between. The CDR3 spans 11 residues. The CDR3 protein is CASSAQYEQYF. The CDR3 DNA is TGTGCCAGCAGCGCCCAATACGAGCAGTACTTC.

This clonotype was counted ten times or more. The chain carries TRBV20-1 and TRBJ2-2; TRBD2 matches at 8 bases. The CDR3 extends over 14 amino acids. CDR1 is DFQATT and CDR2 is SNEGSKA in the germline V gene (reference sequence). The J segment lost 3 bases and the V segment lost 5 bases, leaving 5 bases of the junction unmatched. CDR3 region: CSAQSGSHTGELFF. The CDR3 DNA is TGCAGTGCTCAGAGCGGGAGTCACACCGGGGAGCTGTTTTTT.

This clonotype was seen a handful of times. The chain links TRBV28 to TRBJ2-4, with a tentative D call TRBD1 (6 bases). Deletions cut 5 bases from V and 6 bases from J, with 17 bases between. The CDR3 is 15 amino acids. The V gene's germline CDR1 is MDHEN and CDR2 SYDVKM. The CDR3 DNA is TGTGCCAGCAGTGGGGGAACAGGGTCTAGAAACATTCAGTACTTC. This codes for CASSGGTGSRNIQYF. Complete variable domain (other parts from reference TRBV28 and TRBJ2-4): DVKVTQSSRYLVKRTGEKVFLECVQDMDHENMFWYRQDPGLGLRLIYFSYDVKMKEKGDIPEGYSVSREKKERFSLILESASTNQTSMYLCASSGGTGSRNIQYFGAGTRLSVL.

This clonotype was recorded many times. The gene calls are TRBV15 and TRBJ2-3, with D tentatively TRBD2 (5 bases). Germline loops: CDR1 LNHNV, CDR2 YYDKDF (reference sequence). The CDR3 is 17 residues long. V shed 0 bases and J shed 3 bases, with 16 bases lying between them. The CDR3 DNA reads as TGTGCCACCAGCAGAGAGTCGGCGGACTCACGGACAGATACGCAGTATTTT. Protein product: CATSRESADSRTDTQYF.

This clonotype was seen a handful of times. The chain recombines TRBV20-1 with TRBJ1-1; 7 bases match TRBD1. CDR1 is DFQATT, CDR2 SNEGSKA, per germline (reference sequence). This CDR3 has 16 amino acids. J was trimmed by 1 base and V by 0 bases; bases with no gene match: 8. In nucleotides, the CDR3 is TGCAGTGCTAGAGATCCGCGACAGGGAACGAACACTGAAGCTTTCTTT. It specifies CSARDPRQGTNTEAFF.

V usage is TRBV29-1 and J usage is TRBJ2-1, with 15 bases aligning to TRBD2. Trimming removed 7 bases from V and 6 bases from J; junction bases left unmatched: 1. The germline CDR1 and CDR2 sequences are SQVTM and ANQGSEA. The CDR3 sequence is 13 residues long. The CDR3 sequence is CSAGLAGGNEQFF. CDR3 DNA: TGCAGCGCGGGACTAGCGGGGGGCAATGAGCAGTTCTTC.

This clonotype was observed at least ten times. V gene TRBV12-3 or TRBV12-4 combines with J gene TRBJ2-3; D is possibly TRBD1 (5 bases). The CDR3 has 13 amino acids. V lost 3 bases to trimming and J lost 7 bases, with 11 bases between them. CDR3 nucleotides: TGTGCCAGCAGTTTGGTTGACAGTAATACGCAGTATTTT. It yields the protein CASSLVDSNTQYF.

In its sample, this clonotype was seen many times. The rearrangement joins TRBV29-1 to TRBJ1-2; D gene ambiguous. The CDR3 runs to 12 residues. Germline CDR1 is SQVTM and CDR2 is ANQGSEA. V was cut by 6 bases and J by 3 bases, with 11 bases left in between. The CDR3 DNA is TGCAGCGTCGACCCAGGCTACTATGGCTACACCTTC. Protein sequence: CSVDPGYYGYTF.

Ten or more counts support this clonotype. CDR3 residues: CASSLLLDNEQFF. The DNA for the CDR3 is TGTGCCAGCAGCTTACTGCTGGACAATGAGCAGTTCTTC. The chain links TRBV7-6 to TRBJ2-1; D gene unclear. Germline V CDR1 and CDR2: SGHVS, FNYEAQ. Trimming shortened V by 2 bases and J by 5 bases, and 7 bases separated the two germline ends. The CDR3 length is 13 residues.

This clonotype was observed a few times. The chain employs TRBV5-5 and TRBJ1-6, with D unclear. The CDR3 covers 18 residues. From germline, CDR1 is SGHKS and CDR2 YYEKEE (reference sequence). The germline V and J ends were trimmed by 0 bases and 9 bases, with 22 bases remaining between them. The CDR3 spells CASSLAYHLSTSGSPLHF. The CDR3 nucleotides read TGTGCCAGCAGCTTGGCGTATCATCTTAGCACCTCTGGTTCACCCCTCCACTTT. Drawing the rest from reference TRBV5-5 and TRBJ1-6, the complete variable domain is DAGVTQSPTHLIKTRGQQVTLRCSPISGHKSVSWYQQVLGQGPQFIFQYYEKEERGRGNFPDRFSARQFPNYSSELNVNALLLGDSALYLCASSLAYHLSTSGSPLHFGNGTRLTVT.

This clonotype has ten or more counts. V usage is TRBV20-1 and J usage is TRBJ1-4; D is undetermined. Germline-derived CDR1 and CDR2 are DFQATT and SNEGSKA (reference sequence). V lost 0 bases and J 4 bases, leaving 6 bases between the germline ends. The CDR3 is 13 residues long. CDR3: CSARDSLNEKLFF. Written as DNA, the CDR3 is TGCAGTGCTAGAGATTCTCTTAATGAAAAACTGTTTTTT.

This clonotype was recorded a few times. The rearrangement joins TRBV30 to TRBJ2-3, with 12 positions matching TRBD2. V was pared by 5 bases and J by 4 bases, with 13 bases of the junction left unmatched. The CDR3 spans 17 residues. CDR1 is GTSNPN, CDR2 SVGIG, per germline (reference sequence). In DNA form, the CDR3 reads TGTGCCTGGGGTACCAGACGGACTAGCGGGGTCCCAGATACGCAGTATTTT. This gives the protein CAWGTRRTSGVPDTQYF.

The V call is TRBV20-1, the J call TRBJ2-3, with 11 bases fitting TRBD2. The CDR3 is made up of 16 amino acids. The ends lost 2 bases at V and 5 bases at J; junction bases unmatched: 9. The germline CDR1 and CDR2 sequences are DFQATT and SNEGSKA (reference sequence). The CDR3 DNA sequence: TGCAGTGCTAGAAATCCTAGCGGGGGGCCAGGAGATACGCAGTATTTT. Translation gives CSARNPSGGPGDTQYF.

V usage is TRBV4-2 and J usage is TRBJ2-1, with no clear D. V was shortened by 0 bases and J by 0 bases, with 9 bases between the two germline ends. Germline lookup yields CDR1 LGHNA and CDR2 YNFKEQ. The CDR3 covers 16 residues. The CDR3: CASSQDGPSSYNEQFF. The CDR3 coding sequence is TGTGCCAGCAGCCAAGATGGGCCGAGCTCCTACAATGAGCAGTTCTTC.

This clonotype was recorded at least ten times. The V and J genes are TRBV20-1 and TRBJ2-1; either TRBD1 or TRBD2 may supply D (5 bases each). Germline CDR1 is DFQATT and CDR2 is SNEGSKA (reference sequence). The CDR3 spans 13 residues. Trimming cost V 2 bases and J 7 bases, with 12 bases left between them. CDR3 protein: CSARTGNRNEQFF. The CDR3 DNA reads TGCAGTGCTAGAACCGGGAACAGGAATGAGCAGTTCTTC.

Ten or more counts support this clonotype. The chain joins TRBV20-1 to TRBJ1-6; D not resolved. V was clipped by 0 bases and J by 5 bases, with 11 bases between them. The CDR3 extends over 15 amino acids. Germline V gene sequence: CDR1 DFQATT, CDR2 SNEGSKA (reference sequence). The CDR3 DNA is TGCAGTGCTAGAGAACTAGCAGCTAATAATTCACCCCTCCACTTT. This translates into CSARELAANNSPLHF.

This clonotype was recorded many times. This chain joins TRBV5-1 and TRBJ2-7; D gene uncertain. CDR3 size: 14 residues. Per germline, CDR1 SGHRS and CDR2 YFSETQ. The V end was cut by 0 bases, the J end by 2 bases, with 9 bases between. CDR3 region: CASSLEEGTYEQYF. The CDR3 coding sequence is TGCGCCAGCAGCTTGGAGGAAGGGACCTACGAGCAGTACTTC. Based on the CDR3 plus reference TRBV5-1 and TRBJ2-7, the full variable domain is KAGVTQTPRYLIKTRGQQVTLSCSPISGHRSVSWYQQTPGQGLQFLFEYFSETQRNKGNFPGRFSGRQFSNSRSEMNVSTLELGDSALYLCASSLEEGTYEQYFGPGTRLTVT.

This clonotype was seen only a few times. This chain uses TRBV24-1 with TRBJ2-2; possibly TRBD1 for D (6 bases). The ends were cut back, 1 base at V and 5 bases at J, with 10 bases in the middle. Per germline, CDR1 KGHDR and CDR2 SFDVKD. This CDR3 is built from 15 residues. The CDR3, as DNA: TGTGCCACCAGTGATTTCGGACAGACGACCGGGGAGCTGTTTTTT. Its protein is CATSDFGQTTGELFF.

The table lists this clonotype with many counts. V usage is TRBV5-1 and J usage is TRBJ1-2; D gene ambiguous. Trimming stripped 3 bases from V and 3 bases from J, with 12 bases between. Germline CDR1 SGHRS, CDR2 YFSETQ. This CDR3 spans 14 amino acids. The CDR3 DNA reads TGCGCCAGCAGCTCCCTGTCCGGGGACTATGGCTACACCTTC. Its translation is CASSSLSGDYGYTF.

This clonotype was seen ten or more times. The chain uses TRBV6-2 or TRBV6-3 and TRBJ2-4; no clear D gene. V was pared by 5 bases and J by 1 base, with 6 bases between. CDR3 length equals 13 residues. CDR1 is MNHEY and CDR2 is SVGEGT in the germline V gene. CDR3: CASSETAKNIQYF. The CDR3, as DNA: TGTGCCAGCAGTGAAACTGCCAAAAACATTCAGTACTTC.